This T cell receptor beta chain was retrieved from a study of T cell repertoires in cytomegalovirus infection. About the research overall: Carrying CMV and the relevant HLA type showed in public TCR beta signatures. Study results and limitations: Public TCR beta family frequency separated CMV-and-HLA carriers, including in an independent cohort. HLA-C-restricted CMV-specific TCR beta clonotypes were dominant in the ex vivo response.

Germline assignment: CDR1 MNHEY and CDR2 SVGEGT. The V end lost 6 bases, the J end lost 2 bases, and 16 bases lay between the germline ends. The CDR3 is 16 residues long. Using its own MiXCR run on the reads, TCRdb lists one record per CDR3 protein. The table has roughly 110,000 distinct CDR3 sequences, roughly a tenth seen once; the top ten hold approximately 31%. There are many counts of this clonotype. Antigen: not known. The genes are TRBV6-2 or TRBV6-3 and TRBJ2-2, with a tentative D call TRBD2 (6 bases). The receptor comes from a human donor in good health (CMV status not recorded). Some clones in this sample may be carry-over from other donors' samples. The specimen was PBMCs, sequenced either directly or after in vitro stimulation (not recorded which). For the CDR3, the DNA is TGTGCCAGCAGCTCGGGACTCCGGATTAACACCGGGGAGCTGTTTTTT. It translates to CASSSGLRINTGELFF.